A selection of T cell receptor beta chains follows, all from one sample in a study of CD8+ T cells in alopecia areata. Sequencing used immunoSEQ multiplex PCR; TCRdb keeps in-frame clones, though not all of them. Here the sample spans more than 200,000 clones, around 67% being singletons. Material: CD4+ T cells sorted from blood, obtained at week 0. These receptors originate from a human donor with alopecia areata. Each CDR3 is given with its conserved first and last residue. The order of the fields is clone size, V gene, D gene, J gene, CDR3 protein, CDR3 DNA. The D gene is left open where the match is weak. Size values are once, few and many counts, or a class for expanded clones, and some rows have none.

NA,TRBV11-2,NA,TRBJ2-7,CASSRGYEQYF,TGTGCCAGCAGCAGGGGTTACGAGCAGTACTTC
NA,TRBV5-1,NA,TRBJ1-6,CASSLDLATGALHF,TGCGCCAGCAGCTTGGATCTGGCTACGGGGGCCCTCCACTTT
NA,TRBV5-1,NA,TRBJ1-6,CASRLDSLNSPLHF,TGCGCCAGCAGGCTGGACAGCCTGAATTCACCCCTCCACTTT
NA,TRBV5-1,NA,TRBJ1-2,CASSLARDGEVYGYTF,TGCGCCAGCAGCCTGGCAAGGGACGGAGAAGTCTATGGCTACACCTTC
NA,TRBV4-1,TRBD2,TRBJ2-1,CASSQEASGGYNEQFF,TGCGCCAGCAGCCAAGAGGCTAGCGGGGGGTACAATGAGCAGTTCTTC
NA,TRBV7-6,NA,TRBJ1-4,CASSLSRQAAEKLFF,TGTGCCAGCAGCTTATCGCGGCAGGCTGCCGAAAAACTGTTTTTT
NA,TRBV30,TRBD2,TRBJ2-1,CAWIRTSGGVFF,TGTGCCTGGATTCGGACTAGCGGGGGTGTATTCTTC
NA,TRBV6-5,TRBD1,TRBJ1-5,CASRSDRDQPQHF,TGTGCCAGCAGGTCCGACAGGGATCAGCCCCAGCATTTT
few,TRBV29-1,TRBD1,TRBJ2-1,CSAGQGADSYNEQFF,TGCAGCGCCGGACAGGGGGCGGACTCCTACAATGAGCAGTTCTTC
NA,TRBV7-9,NA,TRBJ2-7,CASLEGESKNEQYF,TGTGCCAGCCTCGAAGGGGAATCGAAGAACGAGCAGTACTTC
NA,TRBV6-1,NA,TRBJ2-6,CASSDRATRSGANVLTF,TGTGCCAGCAGTGACCGGGCGACTCGCTCTGGGGCCAACGTCCTGACTTTC
NA,TRBV2,NA,TRBJ1-1,CASSDVRGLLNTEAFF,TGTGCCAGCAGTGATGTTCGGGGGCTTTTGAACACTGAAGCTTTCTTT
NA,TRBV6-5,NA,TRBJ1-3,CASRTDSGNTIYF,TGTGCCAGCAGGACAGACTCTGGAAACACCATATATTTT
once,TRBV5-6,TRBD1,TRBJ1-1,CASSPTGRNTEAFF,TGTGCCAGCAGCCCGACAGGGCGAAACACTGAAGCTTTCTTT
NA,TRBV29-1,NA,TRBJ1-2,CSVAGREAGYTF,TGCAGCGTTGCGGGCAGGGAGGCAGGCTACACCTTC
NA,TRBV14,NA,TRBJ2-7,CASSHGTHSQQYF,TGTGCCAGCAGCCATGGAACCCATTCCCAGCAGTACTTC
few,TRBV7-9,TRBD2,TRBJ2-5,CASSRRLAGETQYF,TGTGCCAGCAGCCGAAGACTAGCGGGGGAGACCCAGTACTTC
NA,TRBV7-2,NA,TRBJ1-6,CASSGRDGPNSPLHF,TGTGCCAGCAGCGGCCGGGACGGACCTAATTCACCCCTCCACTTT
NA,TRBV30,NA,TRBJ1-6,CAWRPQPYNSPLHF,TGTGCCTGGAGGCCACAGCCTTATAATTCACCCCTCCACTTT
NA,TRBV19,TRBD1,TRBJ1-5,CASYRTGGYQPQHF,TGTGCCAGCTATAGGACAGGGGGGTATCAGCCCCAGCATTTT
NA,TRBV6-5,TRBD1,TRBJ1-1,CASSSIGGETEAFF,TGTGCCAGCAGCTCCATAGGGGGCGAAACTGAAGCTTTCTTT
NA,TRBV27,NA,TRBJ2-7,CASSFRGYEQYF,TGTGCCAGCAGTTTCAGGGGCTACGAGCAGTACTTC
NA,TRBV29-1,NA,TRBJ2-7,CSARALTGDYYEQYF,TGCAGCGCCCGGGCCTTGACAGGGGACTACTACGAGCAGTACTTC
few,TRBV19,NA,TRBJ1-5,CASRTDTNQPQHF,TGTGCCAGTAGGACAGACACCAATCAGCCCCAGCATTTT
few,TRBV29-1,TRBD1,TRBJ1-2,CSVGEGRGPRYTF,TGCAGCGTCGGCGAGGGCAGGGGGCCAAGGTACACCTTC
once,TRBV7-2,TRBD2,TRBJ2-1,CASSPVGRNEQFF,TGTGCCAGCAGCCCGGTCGGGAGGAATGAGCAGTTCTTC
NA,TRBV29-1,NA,TRBJ1-2,CSVERTDYGYTF,TGCAGCGTTGAAAGGACGGATTATGGCTACACCTTC
NA,TRBV29-1,NA,TRBJ1-4,CSVMGLSEKLFF,TGCAGCGTTATGGGGCTGAGTGAAAAACTGTTTTTT
NA,TRBV29-1,NA,TRBJ1-4,CSVSLGGEKLFF,TGCAGCGTGTCCCTTGGAGGTGAAAAACTGTTTTTT
few,TRBV6-5,TRBD2,TRBJ2-1,CASRRGLAGYNEQFF,TGTGCCAGCAGGAGGGGACTAGCGGGGTACAATGAGCAGTTCTTC
NA,TRBV18,TRBD1,TRBJ2-1,CASSTIGQGGNEQFF,TGTGCCAGCTCCACCATTGGACAGGGTGGAAATGAGCAGTTCTTC
NA,TRBV29-1,NA,TRBJ2-3,CSVDWGDTQYF,TGCAGCGTTGACTGGGGGGATACGCAGTATTTT
NA,TRBV5-1,TRBD2,TRBJ2-5,CASSRDYQETQYF,TGCGCCAGCAGCCGGGACTATCAAGAGACCCAGTACTTC
NA,TRBV30,NA,TRBJ1-6,CAWKGEYNSPLHF,TGTGCCTGGAAGGGGGAGTATAATTCACCCCTCCACTTT
few,TRBV29-1,NA,TRBJ2-2,CSVNRRGSTGELFF,TGCAGCGTCAATCGCAGAGGGTCCACCGGGGAGCTGTTTTTT
NA,TRBV19,NA,TRBJ1-1,CASSPADRMNTEAFF,TGTGCCAGTAGTCCCGCCGACAGGATGAACACTGAAGCTTTCTTT
NA,TRBV29-1,NA,TRBJ2-7,CSAEGGAYEQYF,TGCAGCGCCGAAGGTGGGGCCTACGAGCAGTACTTC
NA,TRBV5-6,NA,TRBJ2-6,CASSFYRISGANVLTF,TGTGCCAGCAGCTTCTACAGGATCTCTGGGGCCAACGTCCTGACTTTC
NA,TRBV6-1,NA,TRBJ2-5,CASSEIRTGGVYQETQYF,TGTGCCAGCAGTGAAATTCGAACAGGAGGGGTGTACCAAGAGACCCAGTACTTC
NA,TRBV4-2,NA,TRBJ2-1,CASSPEDSTGGNEQFF,TGTGCCAGCAGCCCGGAGGATTCGACAGGTGGGAATGAGCAGTTCTTC
NA,TRBV29-1,NA,TRBJ2-5,CSVVLERETQYF,TGCAGCGTTGTTCTAGAACGGGAGACCCAGTACTTC
NA,TRBV4-2,NA,TRBJ2-1,CASVREDNEQFF,TGTGCCAGCGTCAGGGAGGACAATGAGCAGTTCTTC
NA,TRBV6-5,NA,TRBJ1-2,CASSYSADPGYTF,TGTGCCAGCAGTTACTCGGCCGACCCTGGCTACACCTTC
NA,TRBV9,NA,TRBJ2-4,CASSHPRGTFQYF,TGTGCCAGCAGCCATCCTCGGGGCACCTTTCAGTACTTC
NA,TRBV30,NA,TRBJ2-1,CAWSVGFNEQFF,TGTGCCTGGAGTGTAGGGTTCAATGAGCAGTTCTTC
NA,TRBV4-2,TRBD2,TRBJ2-3,CASSQGGLAGRTDTQYF,TGTGCCAGCAGCCAAGGGGGACTAGCGGGGCGCACAGATACGCAGTATTTT